In this sample, the clone carrying this TCR beta chain turned up many times. The data are from a study of T-cell reconstitution after alpha-beta-depleted transplantation in children. The V gene lost 7 bases and the J gene lost 0 bases, with 12 bases spanning the gap. There are 15 residues in the CDR3. Preparing the TCRbeta library involved the use of unique molecular identifiers. TCRdb recomputed calls from the PCR reads with MiXCR, one row per CDR3 protein. The data contain over 85,000 distinct CDR3 sequences, 10% of them singletons. The chain uses TRBV12-3 or TRBV12-4 and TRBJ2-2, with a possible D match to TRBD2 (5 bases). The sequence derives from a human donor who donated a stem cell graft to a child with acute lymphoblastic leukemia. The sequences come from PBMCs from the stem cell graft donor, collected from the stem cell graft. The CDR3 DNA reads TGTGCCAGCATCCTTAGCGCTTCGAACACCGGGGAGCTGTTTTTT. Amino acid sequence: CASILSASNTGELFF.